The clone carrying this TCR beta chain has at least ten counts. Antigen: not known. The sample comes from a study of T cells after yellow fever vaccination. Study-wide findings and caveats: A secondary response was less intense yet reached its peak sooner, at day 5 versus 15.

Germline V lookup: CDR1 SQVTM, CDR2 ANQGSEA. The CDR3 length is 12 residues. V was clipped by 3 bases and J by 6 bases; unmatched bases: 3. TCRdb reprocessed the 5' RACE reads with MiXCR, giving one entry per CDR3 protein. The sample shows some 110,000 distinct CDR3 sequences, around 6.7% of them seen only once. The specimen comprised CD4+ T cells sorted from PBMCs, sampled about 49 days after the first yellow fever vaccination. The TCR comes from a man between 18 and 29 years old who received the YFV17D yellow fever vaccine. The rearrangement uses TRBV29-1 and TRBJ1-2, with 8 bases identical to TRBD1. Written as DNA, the CDR3 is TGCAGCGTTGAGGGACAGGAGGATGGCTACACCTTC. It is translated as CSVEGQEDGYTF.